The entry below gives a single T cell receptor (beta chain) sequence along with its context. The data are from a study of blood T cell repertoires in COVID-19. The CDR3 runs 15 residues. The germline V gene has CDR1 MDHEN and CDR2 SYDVKM. Unmatched junction bases numbered 2, after V lost 3 bases and J lost 3 bases. Per the authors' pipeline: Estimation of nucleated cell counts relied on the amplification of reference gene primers. Produced via immunoSEQ multiplex PCR; TCRdb's table is partial and in-frame only. The V and J calls and clone size come from that table; D and trimming were worked out from the DNA. The data show about 270,000 clones, 83% seen once.

Sequencing was performed on peripheral blood. The sequence came from a woman aged 45-65 years who had recovered from COVID-19. This rearrangement joins TRBV28 to TRBJ1-3, with 10 positions matching TRBD1. The CDR3 DNA reads TGTGCCAGCAGTTTCCGGGACAGGGGTGGAAACACCATATATTTT. It is translated as CASSFRDRGGNTIYF.